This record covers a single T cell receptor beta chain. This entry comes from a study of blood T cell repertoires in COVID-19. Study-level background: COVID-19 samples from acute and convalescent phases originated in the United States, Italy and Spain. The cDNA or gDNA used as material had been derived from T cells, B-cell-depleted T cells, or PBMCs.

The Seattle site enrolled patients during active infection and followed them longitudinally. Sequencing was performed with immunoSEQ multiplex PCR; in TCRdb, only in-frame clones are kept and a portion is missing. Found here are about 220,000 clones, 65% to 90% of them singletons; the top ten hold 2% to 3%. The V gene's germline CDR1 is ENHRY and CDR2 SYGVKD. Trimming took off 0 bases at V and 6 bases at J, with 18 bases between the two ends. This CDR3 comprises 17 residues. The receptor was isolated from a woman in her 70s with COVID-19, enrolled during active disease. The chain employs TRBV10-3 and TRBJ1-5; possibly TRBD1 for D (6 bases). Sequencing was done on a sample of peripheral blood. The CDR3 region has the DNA TGTGCCATCAGTGAGTCGCCTTTCAGGACAGAGGTTCAGCCCCAGCATTTT. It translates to CAISESPFRTEVQPQHF.